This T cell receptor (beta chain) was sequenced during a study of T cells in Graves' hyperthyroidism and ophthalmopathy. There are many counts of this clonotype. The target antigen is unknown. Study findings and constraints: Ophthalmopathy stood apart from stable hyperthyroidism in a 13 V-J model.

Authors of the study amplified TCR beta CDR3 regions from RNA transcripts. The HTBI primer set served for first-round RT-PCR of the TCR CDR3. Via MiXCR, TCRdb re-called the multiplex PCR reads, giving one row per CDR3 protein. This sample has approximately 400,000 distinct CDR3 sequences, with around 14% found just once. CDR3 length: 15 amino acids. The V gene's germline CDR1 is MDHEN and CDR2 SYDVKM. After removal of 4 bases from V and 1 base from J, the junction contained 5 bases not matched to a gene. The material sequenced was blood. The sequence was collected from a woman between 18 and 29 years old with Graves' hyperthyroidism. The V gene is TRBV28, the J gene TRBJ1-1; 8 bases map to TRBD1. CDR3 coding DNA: TGTGCCAGCAGTTCCTACAGGGGGAGGAACACTGAAGCTTTCTTT. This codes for CASSSYRGRNTEAFF.